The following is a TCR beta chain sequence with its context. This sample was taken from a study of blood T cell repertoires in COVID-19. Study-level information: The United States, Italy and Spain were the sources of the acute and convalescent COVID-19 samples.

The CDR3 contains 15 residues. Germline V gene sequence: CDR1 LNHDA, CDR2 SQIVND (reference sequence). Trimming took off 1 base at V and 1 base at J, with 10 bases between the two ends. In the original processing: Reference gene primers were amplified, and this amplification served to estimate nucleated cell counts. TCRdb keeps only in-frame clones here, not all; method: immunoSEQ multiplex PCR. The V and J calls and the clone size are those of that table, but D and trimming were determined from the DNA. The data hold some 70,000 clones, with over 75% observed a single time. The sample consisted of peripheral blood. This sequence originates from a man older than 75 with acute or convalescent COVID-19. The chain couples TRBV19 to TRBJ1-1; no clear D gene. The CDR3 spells CASSIAWRGNTEAFF. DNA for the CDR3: TGTGCCAGTAGTATAGCTTGGCGGGGGAACACTGAAGCTTTCTTT. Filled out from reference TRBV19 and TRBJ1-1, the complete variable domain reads DGGITQSPKYLFRKEGQNVTLSCEQNLNHDAMYWYRQDPGQGLRLIYYSQIVNDFQKGDIAEGYSVSREKKESFPLTVTSAQKNPTAFYLCASSIAWRGNTEAFFGQGTRLTVV.